This entry lists 12 T cell receptor beta chains sequenced from one sample in a study of T cells in Graves' hyperthyroidism and ophthalmopathy. RNA transcripts yielded amplified TCR beta CDR3 regions. First-round RT-PCR targeting the TCR CDR3 was performed with the HTBI primer set. In TCRdb, the multiplex PCR reads were re-called with MiXCR into one record per CDR3 protein. Here the sample spans about 250,000 distinct CDR3 sequences, about 24% being singletons. The sample consisted of blood. These receptors were obtained from a woman between 35 and 50 years old with Graves' ophthalmopathy.

This clonotype came up many times. The junction departs from the called germline gene at one end, perhaps through a read error. V and J are TRBV11-2 and TRBJ2-2; weak D call: TRBD2 (5 bases). The CDR3 is 13 amino acids. The germline V gene encodes CDR1 SGHAT and CDR2 FQNNGV. The CDR3 DNA reads TGTGCCAGCAGCTCGATCTCCACCGGGGAACTGTTTTTT. Its protein is CASSSISTGELFF.

This chain joins TRBV20-1 and TRBJ2-2; D gene ambiguous. Trimming took off 7 bases at V and 4 bases at J, with 13 bases between the two ends. Per the germline V gene, CDR1 is DFQATT and CDR2 is SNEGSKA (reference sequence). This CDR3 is 13 amino acids long. CDR3 bases: TGCAGTGGCGTTGGTACGGCCACCGGGGAGCTGTTTTTT. Its translation: CSGVGTATGELFF.

Many counts were recorded for this clonotype. The CDR3 DNA follows: TGTGCCAGCAGCTTTACAGGGATGTACGAGCAGTACTTC. Protein product: CASSFTGMYEQYF. This sequence joins TRBV7-2 and TRBJ2-7, with D tentatively TRBD1 (6 bases). V was cut by 3 bases and J by 4 bases, with 10 bases left in between. The germline CDR1 and CDR2 sequences are SGHTA and FQGNSA. The CDR3 sequence is 13 residues long.

In this sample, this clonotype turned up many times. The chain carries TRBV12-3 or TRBV12-4 and TRBJ1-3, with TRBD1 as a possible D gene (6 bases). Trimming took off 5 bases at V and 0 bases at J, with 17 bases between the two ends. The CDR3 has 17 residues. The CDR3 sequence is CASSKGVGGPSGNTIYF. CDR3 nucleotides: TGTGCCAGCAGTAAAGGCGTCGGGGGGCCCTCTGGAAACACCATATATTTT.

This clonotype was found a few times. Since a much larger clone is just one base distant, this may be a read error. The chain links TRBV7-8 to TRBJ2-5, with D maybe TRBD2 (6 bases). The CDR3 spans 18 residues. V was trimmed by 5 bases and J by 2 bases, leaving 24 bases between them. Germline V gene data show CDR1 as SGHVS and CDR2 as FQNEAQ. CDR3: CASSGRGGRGWRQETQYF. In nucleotides, the CDR3 is TGTGCCAGCAGCGGAAGAGGTGGTCGGGGGTGGCGGCAAGAGACCCAGTACTTC.

This clonotype was counted at least ten times. V is TRBV6-1 and J is TRBJ2-4; D is undetermined. Trimming removed 8 bases at V and 0 bases at J, with 14 bases between. CDR1 is MNHNS, CDR2 SASEGT, per germline. The CDR3 loop spans 15 amino acids. The CDR3 DNA is TGTGCCAGCCGCCCTAAGTCGGTAGCCAAAAACATTCAGTACTTC. As protein: CASRPKSVAKNIQYF.

This clonotype was seen at least ten times. The V call is TRBV29-1, the J call TRBJ2-7, with D perhaps matching TRBD1 (6 bases). CDR3 length equals 16 residues. Germline assignment: CDR1 SQVTM and CDR2 ANQGSEA. V shed 1 base and J shed 0 bases, with 16 bases lying between them. The CDR3 sequence: CSVEAEARGRSYEQYF. The CDR3 nucleotides read TGCAGCGTTGAAGCTGAGGCCAGGGGCCGCTCCTACGAGCAGTACTTC.

This clonotype was seen many times. The chain is built from TRBV12-3 or TRBV12-4 and TRBJ1-2; 7 bases are a match to TRBD1. Trimming cost V 0 bases and J 7 bases; bases outside gene matches: 14. The CDR3 has 17 residues. For the CDR3, the DNA is TGTGCCAGCAGTTTAGCGATCACAACAGGGGATTTAGGTGGCTACACCTTC. Its protein product is CASSLAITTGDLGGYTF.

The chain is built from TRBV5-4 and TRBJ2-2; the D gene is possibly TRBD1 (6 bases). The CDR3 has 17 residues. The V gene lost 0 bases and the J gene lost 1 base, with 13 bases spanning the gap. CDR1 and CDR2 from the germline V gene are SGHNT and YYREEE (reference sequence). Written as DNA, the CDR3 is TGTGCCAGCAGCTTGGAAGTCAGGGGCGGGAACACCGGGGAGCTGTTTTTT. Protein: CASSLEVRGGNTGELFF.

This clonotype came up many times. The chain is built from TRBV4-2 and TRBJ2-7; 7 bases agree with TRBD1. Germline V gene data show CDR1 as LGHNA and CDR2 as YNFKEQ. The CDR3 totals 16 residues. With 1 base clipped from V and 6 bases from J, the junction kept 12 bases outside the gene matches. In DNA, the CDR3 is TGTGCCAGCAGCCAAGCGACCCAGGGGGACCTTTTCGAGCAGTACTTC. This codes for CASSQATQGDLFEQYF.

This clonotype was observed many times. The genes are TRBV11-2 and TRBJ1-1, with D possibly being TRBD1 (6 bases). Per germline, CDR1 SGHAT and CDR2 FQNNGV. This CDR3 has 15 residues. V dropped 1 base and J dropped 4 bases, with 13 bases sitting between them. The CDR3 loop reads CASSLVQGLGTEAFF. The CDR3 nucleotides read TGTGCCAGCAGCTTAGTTCAGGGGCTCGGCACTGAAGCTTTCTTT.

The sample holds many counts of this clonotype. This sequence joins TRBV11-3 and TRBJ2-5; 7 bases are a match to TRBD2. Germline V gene data show CDR1 as SGHNT and CDR2 as YENEEA. Trimming at V came to 3 bases and at J to 4 bases, leaving 8 bases not matched to a gene. The CDR3 loop spans 15 amino acids. In DNA form, the CDR3 reads TGTGCCAGCAGCTTTGGTCCGGGAGGAATAGAGACCCAGTACTTC. Translated: CASSFGPGGIETQYF.